This T cell receptor beta chain was sequenced during a study of CD8+ T cells in alopecia areata. Study-level findings and limits: Possibly because of HLA-related factors, TCR sharing was less clear across patients than in mice. Scalp lesions, especially in alopecia totalis/universalis, had higher clonality than normal scalp.

The sequencing template was cDNA reverse transcribed from extracted RNA. TCRdb keeps only in-frame clones here, not all; method: immunoSEQ multiplex PCR. The repertoire has roughly 120,000 clones, about 60% of them found once; the top ten carry 2.5% to 3%. The V gene's germline CDR1 is SQVTM and CDR2 ANQGSEA. CDR3 length: 14 amino acids. V shed 3 bases and J shed 1 base, with 11 bases lying between them. Concerning this clone itself: What it binds is unknown.

The sequenced material came from CD4+ T cells sorted from blood. The J gene is TRBJ2-3, the V gene TRBV29-1, with a weak D call TRBD2 (6 bases). The sequence came from a human donor in good health. The CDR3 DNA sequence: TGCAGCGTTGATGGGGGGACCCGCACAGATACGCAGTATTTT. It yields the protein CSVDGGTRTDTQYF.